This is a list of T cell receptor beta chains from one sample in a study of blood T cell repertoires in COVID-19. TCRdb's copy holds only in-frame clones and misses some; the assay was immunoSEQ multiplex PCR. The table shows 380,000 or so clones, with approximately 89% occurring only once. Sequencing input: PBMCs or T cells enriched from blood (not recorded which). The receptors were gathered from a man aged 25 to 40 who had recovered from COVID-19. Each CDR3 is given with its conserved first and last residue. The order of the fields is V gene, J gene, D gene, clone size, CDR3 protein, CDR3 DNA. D genes are given only for firm matches. Only some rows state a clone size, as once, few, many or a class for expanded clones.

TRBV5-1	TRBJ2-1	TRBD2	.	CASSLLSTSGGIHEQFF	TGCGCCAGCAGCTTGTTGTCGACTAGCGGGGGCATCCATGAGCAGTTCTTC
TRBV3-1/TRBV3-2	TRBJ2-3	TRBD1	.	CASSQRPGQGGSDTQYF	TGTGCCAGCAGCCAGCGTCCGGGACAGGGGGGTTCAGATACGCAGTATTTT
TRBV7-6	TRBJ1-1	TRBD1	.	CASSLGTGADTEAFF	TGTGCCAGCAGCTTAGGGACAGGGGCGGACACTGAAGCTTTCTTT
TRBV30	TRBJ2-7	.	.	CAWSVRSNFPYEQYF	TGTGCCTGGAGTGTACGGTCCAACTTCCCCTACGAGCAGTACTTC
TRBV7-2	TRBJ1-3	.	.	CASSLAVVLSSGNTIYF	TGTGCCAGCAGCTTAGCGGTCGTGCTGAGCTCTGGAAACACCATATATTTT
TRBV7-9	TRBJ1-1	.	.	CASSFGTRLDREAFF	TGTGCCAGCAGCTTTGGAACCAGACTGGACAGAGAAGCTTTCTTT
TRBV7-2	TRBJ1-5	.	few	CASSSQTNQPQHF	TGTGCCAGCAGCTCACAAACAAATCAGCCCCAGCATTTT
TRBV11-2	TRBJ1-1	.	.	CASSPPPRAAFF	TGTGCCAGCAGCCCCCCCCCTCGAGCAGCTTTCTTT
TRBV7-2	TRBJ2-1	.	.	CASSFGRNEQFF	TGTGCCAGCAGCTTTGGGAGAAATGAGCAGTTCTTC
TRBV6-5	TRBJ1-2	.	.	CASRTGTNYGYTF	TGTGCCAGCAGAACAGGTACTAACTATGGCTACACCTTC
TRBV5-6	TRBJ2-7	.	.	CASSYNGGVEQYF	TGTGCCAGCAGCTACAACGGAGGAGTCGAGCAGTACTTC
TRBV9	TRBJ2-2	.	.	CASSVSGTGNTGELFF	TGTGCCAGCAGCGTTTCAGGAACCGGGAACACCGGGGAGCTGTTTTTT
TRBV4-3	TRBJ2-7	.	.	CASSQVLDTYEQYF	TGCGCCAGCAGCCAAGTTTTGGACACCTACGAGCAGTACTTC
TRBV11-2	TRBJ2-1	TRBD2	once	CASSRLAGGYNEQFF	TGTGCCAGCAGCCGTCTAGCGGGGGGTTACAATGAGCAGTTCTTC
TRBV9	TRBJ2-1	TRBD1	.	CASSVPDRAGEQFF	TGTGCCAGCAGCGTACCGGACAGGGCGGGTGAGCAGTTCTTC
TRBV2	TRBJ1-2	.	.	CASREGLSIGNYGYTF	TGTGCCAGCAGGGAGGGTCTCTCCATCGGGAACTATGGCTACACCTTC
TRBV4-1	TRBJ1-2	TRBD1	.	CASSQEGQGALGGYTF	TGCGCCAGCAGCCAAGAGGGCCAGGGGGCTTTAGGAGGCTACACCTTC
TRBV3-1/TRBV3-2	TRBJ2-7	TRBD2	.	CASQKAGGYEQYF	TGTGCCAGCCAAAAGGCCGGGGGGTACGAGCAGTACTTC
TRBV7-9	TRBJ2-7	.	.	CASSSSPGGSSYEQYF	TGTGCCAGCAGCTCTTCCCCAGGGGGGAGCTCCTACGAGCAGTACTTC
TRBV19	TRBJ1-2	TRBD1	.	CASSDTGEHGYTF	TGTGCCAGTAGTGATACAGGGGAGCATGGCTACACCTTC
TRBV5-8	TRBJ1-5	TRBD1	.	CASSPGQDQPQHF	TGTGCCAGCAGCCCGGGACAGGATCAGCCCCAGCATTTT
TRBV7-8	TRBJ2-3	TRBD1	.	CASSLDPILTGGILDTQYF	TGTGCCAGCAGCTTAGATCCTATCTTAACAGGGGGCATTTTAGATACGCAGTATTTT
TRBV4-2	TRBJ2-2	.	once	CASSPYSGGELFF	TGTGCCAGCAGCCCATACAGCGGCGGGGAGCTGTTTTTT
TRBV4-2	TRBJ1-2	.	.	CASSQETSRNYGYTF	TGTGCCAGCAGCCAAGAAACGTCCCGGAACTATGGCTACACCTTC
TRBV4-3	TRBJ1-1	.	.	CASSLTGNTEAFF	TGCGCCAGCAGCCTGACAGGGAACACTGAAGCTTTCTTT
TRBV7-8	TRBJ2-7	.	once	CASSLVLSSYEQYF	TGTGCCAGCAGCTTAGTTCTTAGCTCCTACGAGCAGTACTTC
TRBV7-8	TRBJ1-5	.	few	CASRLGSSNQPQHF	TGTGCCAGCAGGTTAGGGAGTAGCAATCAGCCCCAGCATTTT
TRBV19	TRBJ2-3	.	once	CASSISRALTDTQYF	TGTGCCAGTAGTATCTCCAGGGCACTCACAGATACGCAGTATTTT
TRBV19	TRBJ1-3	.	.	CASSPLSSGNTIYF	TGTGCCAGTAGTCCACTGAGCTCTGGAAACACCATATATTTT
TRBV19	TRBJ1-5	.	.	CASSIQSGNQPQHF	TGTGCCAGTAGTATCCAGTCAGGAAATCAGCCCCAGCATTTT
TRBV5-4	TRBJ2-1	TRBD1	.	CASSGIRDRANEQFF	TGTGCCAGCAGCGGAATCCGGGACAGGGCCAATGAGCAGTTCTTC
TRBV7-9	TRBJ1-4	.	.	CASSLVLPDEKLFF	TGTGCCAGCAGCTTAGTTCTTCCAGATGAAAAACTGTTTTTT
TRBV7-2	TRBJ1-2	.	.	CASSEGMLRGYGYTF	TGTGCCAGCAGCGAGGGAATGCTACGGGGCTATGGCTACACCTTC
TRBV12-3/TRBV12-4	TRBJ1-2	.	.	CASSLIGGDGYTF	TGTGCCAGCAGTTTAATCGGGGGAGATGGCTACACCTTC
TRBV19	TRBJ2-7	TRBD1	.	CASSIGTGAGYEQYF	TGTGCCAGTAGTATTGGGACAGGAGCCGGCTACGAGCAGTACTTC
TRBV7-3	TRBJ1-1	.	.	CASSLTGGGVTEAFF	TGTGCCAGCAGCTTAACGGGGGGAGGTGTGACTGAAGCTTTCTTT
TRBV7-9	TRBJ1-4	.	.	CASSFAWRVVGTNEKLFF	TGTGCCAGCAGTTTCGCGTGGAGGGTCGTAGGTACTAATGAAAAACTGTTTTTT
TRBV18	TRBJ1-3	.	.	CASSPGQSSGNTIYF	TGTGCCAGCTCACCCGGACAGAGCTCTGGAAACACCATATATTTT
TRBV6-4	TRBJ1-2	.	.	CASSEDSGAFGYTF	TGTGCCAGCAGTGAGGATTCTGGGGCTTTTGGCTACACCTTC
TRBV5-1	TRBJ1-5	.	.	CASSLSVGNNQPQHF	TGCGCCAGCAGCTTGTCGGTCGGGAACAATCAGCCCCAGCATTTT
TRBV6-2/TRBV6-3	TRBJ1-1	.	.	CASSYNRDGTEAFF	TGTGCCAGCAGTTACAACAGGGATGGCACTGAAGCTTTCTTT
TRBV2	TRBJ2-7	.	.	CASSGGLMYEQYF	TGTGCCAGCAGTGGTGGGCTGATGTACGAGCAGTACTTC
TRBV6-5	TRBJ1-6	.	.	CASRQVGNSPLHF	TGTGCCAGTAGACAGGTCGGGAATTCACCCCTCCACTTT
TRBV14	TRBJ1-1	TRBD1	.	CASSQGPWTGGKNTEAFF	TGTGCCAGCAGCCAAGGCCCTTGGACAGGGGGTAAGAACACTGAAGCTTTCTTT
TRBV30	TRBJ1-1	TRBD1	.	CAWSPGGTTEAFF	TGTGCCTGGAGTCCAGGGGGGACCACTGAAGCTTTCTTT
TRBV7-2	TRBJ2-5	.	.	CASSTRQGGEIQYF	TGTGCCAGCAGCACCCGACAGGGCGGGGAGATCCAGTACTTC
TRBV27	TRBJ1-1	TRBD1	.	CASRETGGTEAFF	TGTGCCAGCAGGGAGACAGGGGGGACTGAAGCTTTCTTT
TRBV12-3/TRBV12-4	TRBJ1-2	.	.	CASSGQQRYGYTF	TGTGCCAGCAGCGGACAGCAACGTTATGGCTACACCTTC
TRBV7-7	TRBJ2-5	TRBD2	.	CASSLERGIQETQYF	TGTGCCAGCAGCTTAGAGCGGGGAATTCAAGAGACCCAGTACTTC
TRBV10-3	TRBJ1-2	.	.	CAISISGQLNYGYTF	TGTGCCATCAGTATCTCCGGACAGCTTAACTATGGCTACACCTTC
TRBV19	TRBJ1-5	.	.	CASRAAGDSQPQHF	TGTGCCAGTAGGGCCGCAGGGGATAGTCAGCCCCAGCATTTT
TRBV10-2	TRBJ2-1	TRBD1	.	CASRDREYEQFF	TGCGCCAGCAGGGACAGGGAATACGAGCAGTTCTTC
TRBV7-2	TRBJ1-2	.	once	CASSLYSGEGYTF	TGTGCCAGCAGCTTATACTCGGGGGAAGGCTACACCTTC
TRBV7-2	TRBJ2-2	TRBD2	.	CASSLARIVSGGTGELFF	TGTGCCAGCAGCTTAGCGCGGATTGTTAGCGGGGGTACCGGGGAGCTGTTTTTT
TRBV9	TRBJ1-6	.	.	CASSVGQYNSPLHF	TGTGCCAGCAGCGTAGGGCAGTACAATTCACCCCTCCACTTT
TRBV12-5	TRBJ1-5	TRBD1	.	CASGLTGEWGNQPQHF	TGTGCTAGTGGTTTAACAGGGGAATGGGGCAATCAGCCCCAGCATTTT
TRBV4-1	TRBJ2-1	.	.	CASSQTISEQFF	TGCGCCAGCAGCCAAACGATTAGTGAGCAGTTCTTC